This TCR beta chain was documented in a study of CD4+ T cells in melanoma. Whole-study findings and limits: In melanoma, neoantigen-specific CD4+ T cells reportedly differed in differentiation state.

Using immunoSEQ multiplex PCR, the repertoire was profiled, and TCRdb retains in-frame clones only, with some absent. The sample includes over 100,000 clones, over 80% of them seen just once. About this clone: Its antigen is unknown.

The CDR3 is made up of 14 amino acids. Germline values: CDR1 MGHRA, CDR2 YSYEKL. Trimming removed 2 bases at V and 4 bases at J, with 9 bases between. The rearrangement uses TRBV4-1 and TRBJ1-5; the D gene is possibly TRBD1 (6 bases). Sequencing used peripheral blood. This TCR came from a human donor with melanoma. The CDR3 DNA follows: TGCGCCAGCAGCCAACAGGGGAGGAATCAGCCCCAGCATTTT. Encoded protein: CASSQQGRNQPQHF.